This TCR beta chain was identified in a study of cytomegalovirus exposure and HLA in healthy donors. Overall study results and limits: Most TCR sequences were rare, but some public TCRs occurred in many donors. Among TCR beta chains, those listed as cytomegalovirus-associated numbered approximately 150.

A remark on this clone: Its antigen is unidentified.

A multiplex PCR was run with 60 Vbeta primers and 13 Jbeta primers. Measured with immunoSEQ multiplex PCR; TCRdb has only the in-frame clones, and not every one. Of tens of thousands of clones listed, around two thirds were seen once; the top ten hold about a fifth. It was healthy bone marrow donors who served as donors. Deletions cut 0 bases from V and 6 bases from J, with 7 bases between. CDR1 and CDR2 (germline): SGHRS, YFSETQ. This CDR3 is 13 amino acids long. The receptor was isolated from a man aged 50 to 59 in good health and CMV-seropositive. This sequence joins TRBV5-1 and TRBJ1-5; no clear D gene. The sequencing input was PBMCs. The CDR3 region has the DNA TGCGCCAGCAGCTTGGACGCTAGTCAGCCCCAGCATTTT. It encodes CASSLDASQPQHF.